This is a list of T cell receptor beta chains from one sample in a study of blood T cell repertoires in COVID-19. Produced via immunoSEQ multiplex PCR; TCRdb's table is partial and in-frame only. Among approximately 60,000 clones listed, around 85% were seen once. Sequenced material: peripheral blood. The receptors stem from a woman older than 75 with active or convalescent COVID-19. CDR3s include the opening cysteine and the closing phenylalanine or tryptophan. The D gene is left open where the match is weak. A clone size is listed for some rows: how often the clone was seen (once, few, many), or a class if it is expanded.

CDR3: CASSQEAGTAGIYGYTF
DNA: TGTGCCAGCAGCCAGGAAGCCGGGACAGCAGGGATCTATGGCTACACCTTC
size: .
D: TRBD1
V: TRBV14
J: TRBJ1-2

CDR3: CASSIATGVGRNQPQHF
DNA: TGTGCCAGTAGTATAGCTACAGGCGTTGGGCGCAATCAGCCCCAGCATTTT
size: few
D: .
V: TRBV19
J: TRBJ1-5

CDR3: CASSHSGSTGELFF
DNA: TGCGCCAGCTCCCACTCAGGAAGCACCGGGGAGCTGTTTTTT
size: .
D: .
V: TRBV10-1
J: TRBJ2-2

CDR3: CASSPRASSGGETQYF
DNA: TGTGCCAGCAGCCCCCGGGCCTCTAGCGGGGGGGAGACCCAGTACTTC
size: .
D: TRBD2
V: TRBV7-9
J: TRBJ2-5

CDR3: CASSIIGTSPGELFF
DNA: TGTGCCAGTAGTATTATCGGGACTAGCCCCGGGGAGCTGTTTTTT
size: .
D: TRBD2
V: TRBV19
J: TRBJ2-2

CDR3: CASRQGNHFWSGGNQPQHF
DNA: TGTGCCAGCAGGCAGGGTAATCATTTTTGGTCAGGTGGCAATCAGCCCCAGCATTTT
size: .
D: .
V: TRBV2
J: TRBJ1-5

CDR3: CASSQVGGWNSPLHF
DNA: TGTGCCAGCAGCCAAGTAGGGGGCTGGAATTCACCCCTCCACTTT
size: once
D: TRBD1
V: TRBV3-1/TRBV3-2
J: TRBJ1-6

CDR3: CASSMRRGHGYTF
DNA: TGTGCCAGTAGTATGCGGAGGGGGCATGGCTACACCTTC
size: .
D: TRBD1
V: TRBV19
J: TRBJ1-2

CDR3: CASRLAEKSHIQYF
DNA: TGTGCAAGTCGCTTAGCGGAGAAGTCCCACATTCAGTACTTC
size: once
D: .
V: TRBV12-2
J: TRBJ2-4

CDR3: CASSLGSGGNTEAFF
DNA: TGTGCCAGCTCACTAGGCTCAGGGGGGAACACTGAAGCTTTCTTT
size: .
D: TRBD1
V: TRBV18
J: TRBJ1-1

CDR3: CASRRGGTPEAFF
DNA: TGTGCCAGCAGGCGCGGAGGGACCCCTGAAGCTTTCTTT
size: .
D: .
V: TRBV6-5
J: TRBJ1-1

CDR3: CASSSTGGYNEQFF
DNA: TGTGCCAGCAGTTCGACAGGGGGCTACAATGAGCAGTTCTTC
size: .
D: TRBD1
V: TRBV6-5
J: TRBJ2-1

CDR3: CASSAEGDSYNEQFF
DNA: TGTGCCAGCAGCGCCGAGGGGGACTCCTACAATGAGCAGTTCTTC
size: .
D: .
V: TRBV9
J: TRBJ2-1

CDR3: CASSLSSRDLSEKLFF
DNA: TGCGCCAGCAGCCTATCCTCCAGGGACTTGAGTGAAAAACTGTTTTTT
size: .
D: .
V: TRBV4-1
J: TRBJ1-4

CDR3: CASRLGQGSPGEKLFF
DNA: TGCGCCAGCAGACTCGGACAGGGGTCCCCAGGTGAAAAACTGTTTTTT
size: .
D: TRBD1
V: TRBV5-1
J: TRBJ1-4

CDR3: CASSPLRESEAFF
DNA: TGTGCCAGTAGTCCACTAAGGGAGTCTGAAGCTTTCTTT
size: .
D: .
V: TRBV19
J: TRBJ1-1

CDR3: CASTRDTSGANVLTF
DNA: TGTGCCAGCACCCGAGACACCTCTGGGGCCAACGTCCTGACTTTC
size: .
D: .
V: TRBV2
J: TRBJ2-6

CDR3: CASNTWTGGLSPLHF
DNA: TGTGCCAGCAACACCTGGACAGGGGGACTTTCACCCCTCCACTTT
size: .
D: TRBD1
V: TRBV2
J: TRBJ1-6

CDR3: CASRSLAGFQETQYF
DNA: TGTGCCAGCAGGTCACTAGCGGGGTTCCAAGAGACCCAGTACTTC
size: .
D: TRBD2
V: TRBV3-1/TRBV3-2
J: TRBJ2-5

CDR3: CASSFSTNTEAFF
DNA: TGTGCCAGCAGCTTTAGTACGAACACTGAAGCTTTCTTT
size: .
D: .
V: TRBV9
J: TRBJ1-1

CDR3: CASSKTSGGTTYNEQFF
DNA: TGCGCCAGCAGCAAGACTAGCGGGGGGACTACCTACAATGAGCAGTTCTTC
size: .
D: TRBD2
V: TRBV5-1
J: TRBJ2-1

CDR3: CASRPGSGNTIYF
DNA: TGTGCCAGCCGACCGGGGTCTGGAAACACCATATATTTT
size: .
D: .
V: TRBV2
J: TRBJ1-3